Below, one T cell receptor (beta chain) is given with its context. This sample stems from a study of cytomegalovirus exposure and HLA in healthy donors. Germline CDR1 and CDR2: LNHDA and SQIVND (reference sequence). With V trimmed by 0 bases and J by 2 bases, 10 bases remained unmatched. This CDR3 spans 17 amino acids. In the PCR, 60 Vbeta and 13 Jbeta primers were used. The assay was immunoSEQ multiplex PCR, and TCRdb's table has in-frame clones only and misses some. Counted here are some 110,000 clones, around 78% occurring once; the ten biggest clones make up around 3.6%. Sequencing was done on a sample of PBMCs. The TCR sequence derives from a man aged 40-50 years in good health and CMV-seronegative. V usage is TRBV19 and J usage is TRBJ2-7; 7 bases match TRBD1. CDR3 loop: CASSIDLPTGRPYEQYF. The CDR3 region has the DNA TGTGCCAGTAGTATAGATCTCCCGACAGGGCGACCCTACGAGCAGTACTTC.